The present TCR beta chain was sequenced within a study of CD8+ T cells in alopecia areata. Extraction and reverse transcription of RNA yielded cDNA as the sequencing template. TCRdb's table, derived via immunoSEQ multiplex PCR, lists solely in-frame clones and lacks some. Found here are more than 110,000 clones, nearly 55% of them singletons; the top ten hold 15%. Trimming left V 6 bases short and J 2 bases short, with 17 bases between. The V gene's germline CDR1 is SNHLY and CDR2 FYNNEI. The CDR3 is 15 amino acids. The treatment: oral pan-JAK inhibitor, 5-10 mg twice daily. The V gene is TRBV2, the J gene TRBJ2-7; either TRBD1 or TRBD2 may supply D (5 bases each). The sample here was CD8+ T cells sorted from blood, taken at week 4, from a patient treated with tofacitinib. The receptor's source is a human donor with alopecia areata. The DNA for the CDR3 is TGTGCCAGCAGCGCCATAGGGACGGTAACCTACGAGCAGTACTTC. It is translated as CASSAIGTVTYEQYF.